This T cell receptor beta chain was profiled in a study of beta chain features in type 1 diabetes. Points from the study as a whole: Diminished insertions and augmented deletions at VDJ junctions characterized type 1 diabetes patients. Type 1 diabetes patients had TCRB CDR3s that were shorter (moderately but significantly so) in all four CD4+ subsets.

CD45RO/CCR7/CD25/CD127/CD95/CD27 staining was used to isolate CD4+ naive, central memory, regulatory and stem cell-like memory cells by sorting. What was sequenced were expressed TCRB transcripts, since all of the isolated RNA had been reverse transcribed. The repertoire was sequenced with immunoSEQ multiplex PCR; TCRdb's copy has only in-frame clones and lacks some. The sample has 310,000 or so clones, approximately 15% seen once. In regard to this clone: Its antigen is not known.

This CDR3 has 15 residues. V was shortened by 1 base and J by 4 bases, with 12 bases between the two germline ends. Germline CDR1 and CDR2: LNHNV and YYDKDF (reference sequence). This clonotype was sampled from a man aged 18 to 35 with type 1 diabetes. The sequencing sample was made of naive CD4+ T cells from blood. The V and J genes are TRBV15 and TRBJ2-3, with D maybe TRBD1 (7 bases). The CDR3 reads CATSRVVRGADTQYF. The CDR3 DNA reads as TGTGCCACCAGCAGAGTGGTCAGGGGGGCAGATACGCAGTATTTT.